A selection of T cell receptor beta chains follows, all from one sample in a study of CD8 T cells in Susac syndrome. TCRdb analysed the immunoSEQ multiplex PCR reads with MiXCR anew, one entry per CDR3 protein. The data show about 85,000 distinct CDR3 sequences, with over 90% seen just once and over 0.35% held by the top ten. The sequenced material came from CD8+ T cells from PBMCs. The receptors come from a human donor with Susac syndrome. Both conserved end residues are part of each CDR3. D genes are given only for firm matches.

J gene,D gene,V gene,CDR3 length,CDR3 DNA,CDR3 protein
TRBJ1-5,.,TRBV24-1,15,TGTGCCACCAGTGACCCTGACGGTAGCAATCAGCCCCAGCATTTT,CATSDPDGSNQPQHF
TRBJ2-7,.,TRBV7-4,15,TGTGCCAGCACCACCCGACAGGACAGCTCCTACGAGCAGTACTTC,CASTTRQDSSYEQYF
TRBJ1-1,.,TRBV7-9,13,TGTGCCAGCAGCTCAGACAGCCACACTGAAGCTTTCTTT,CASSSDSHTEAFF
TRBJ1-2,.,TRBV7-8,15,TGTGCCAGCAGCCCGAGGTCAGGGCCCAACTATGGCTACACCTTC,CASSPRSGPNYGYTF
TRBJ2-2,.,TRBV27,17,TGTGCCAGCAGTCTTGGGTGGAGGGGAAATTTCAACGGGGAGCTGTTTTTT,CASSLGWRGNFNGELFF
TRBJ2-1,TRBD2,TRBV5-1,15,TGCGCCAGCAGCTTGGCGGGAGGGCCTTTCAATGAGCAGTTCTTC,CASSLAGGPFNEQFF
TRBJ2-7,TRBD2,TRBV7-9,15,TGTGCCAGCAGCTCTAGCGGGATTAGCTCCTACGAGCAGTACTTC,CASSSSGISSYEQYF
TRBJ2-5,.,TRBV12-3/TRBV12-4,13,TGTGCCAGCAGGGGGGTCCTAGCAGAGACCCAGTACTTC,CASRGVLAETQYF
TRBJ2-6,.,TRBV5-6,14,TGTGCCAGCAGCAGGAGCTCTGGGGCCAACGTCCTGACTTTC,CASSRSSGANVLTF
TRBJ2-7,.,TRBV7-2,13,TGTGCCAGCAGCGCAACTCCAGGGGACGAGCAGTACTTC,CASSATPGDEQYF
TRBJ1-1,.,TRBV29-1,12,TGCAGCGCAGAGGGGATAAACACTGAAGCTTTCTTT,CSAEGINTEAFF
TRBJ1-1,.,TRBV20-1,12,TGCAGTGCTCGATGGGGGAACACTGAAGCTTTCTTT,CSARWGNTEAFF
TRBJ1-1,.,TRBV19,14,TGTGCCAGTAGGTTCCTCGGGATGAACACTGAAGCTTTCTTT,CASRFLGMNTEAFF
TRBJ2-7,.,TRBV28,13,TGTGCCAGCAGTTTCATTGGTAACTACGAGCAGTACTTC,CASSFIGNYEQYF
TRBJ2-7,.,TRBV15,14,TGTGCCACCAGCAGTGACAGGTACTCCTACGAGCAGTACTTC,CATSSDRYSYEQYF
TRBJ2-5,TRBD2,TRBV13,16,TGTGCCAGCAGCCAATACGAAGGACTAGTCAAAGAGACCCAGTACTTC,CASSQYEGLVKETQYF
TRBJ2-1,.,TRBV27,13,TGTGCCAGCAGCGGGACAACCAGCAATGAGCAGTTCTTC,CASSGTTSNEQFF
TRBJ2-1,.,TRBV29-1,12,TGCAGCGTGGAAGGACTGTACAATGAGCAGTTCTTC,CSVEGLYNEQFF